This TCR beta chain was captured by sequencing in a study of PD-L1 blockade in urothelial cancer. Study-wide background: Patients went on atezolizumab in the mid-2010s, receiving 1,200 mg intravenously every 3 weeks.

The time point is: peripheral blood 6 weeks after treatment start. Findings of the study overall: It was durable-benefit patients whose tumor-associated blood clones expanded more at 3 weeks.

A word on this clone: Antigen specificity is unknown.

The CDR3 has 15 residues. Unmatched junction bases numbered 10, after V lost 6 bases and J lost 3 bases. Per the germline V gene, CDR1 is LNHDA and CDR2 is SQIVND (reference sequence). Measured with immunoSEQ multiplex PCR; TCRdb has only the in-frame clones, and not every one. The sample shows 72,000 or so clones, around nine tenths of them seen only once. The sample was PBMCs, taken around atezolizumab (anti-PD-L1) treatment. The rearrangement uses TRBV19 and TRBJ2-7; 8 bases agree with TRBD2. The clonotype comes from a man between 60 and 75 years old with urothelial cancer. This CDR3 reads CASSDELAGLYEQYF. As DNA, the CDR3 is TGTGCCAGTAGCGACGAGTTAGCGGGGCTCTACGAGCAGTACTTC.